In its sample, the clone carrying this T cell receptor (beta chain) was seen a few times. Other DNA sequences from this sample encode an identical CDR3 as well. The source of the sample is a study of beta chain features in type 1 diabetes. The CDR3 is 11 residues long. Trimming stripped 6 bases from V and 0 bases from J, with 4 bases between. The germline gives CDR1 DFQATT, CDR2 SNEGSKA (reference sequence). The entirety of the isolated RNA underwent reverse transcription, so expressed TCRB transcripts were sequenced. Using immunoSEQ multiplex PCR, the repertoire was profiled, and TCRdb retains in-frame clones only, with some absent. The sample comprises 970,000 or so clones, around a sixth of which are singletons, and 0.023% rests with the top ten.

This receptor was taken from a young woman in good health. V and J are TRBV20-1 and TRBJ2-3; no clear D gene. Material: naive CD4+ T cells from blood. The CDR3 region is CSATSTDTQYF. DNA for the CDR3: TGCAGTGCAACTAGCACAGATACGCAGTATTTT.